This T cell receptor beta chain appears in the sequencing data of a study of blood T cell repertoires in COVID-19. In the study overall: COVID-19 samples from acute and convalescent phases originated in the United States, Italy and Spain. In each case, the material was cDNA or gDNA derived from T cells, B-cell-depleted T cells, or PBMCs.

This clone showed up just once. V was pared by 10 bases and J by 1 base, with 3 bases of the junction left unmatched. The CDR3 totals 13 residues. CDR1 MNHEY and CDR2 SVGAGI come from the germline V gene. Original data processing: Estimation of nucleated cell counts was performed using reference gene primer amplification. Measured with immunoSEQ multiplex PCR; TCRdb has only the in-frame clones, and not every one. Clone size and V and J calls were adopted from that table, with D and trimming inferred from the DNA. Here the sample spans about 240,000 clones, approximately 82% being singletons. This chain links TRBV6-5 with TRBJ2-3; 9 nucleotides match TRBD1. The TCR sequence derives from a man aged 25-40 years who had recovered from COVID-19. Source material: peripheral blood. The CDR3 DNA reads TGTGCCATCCGGGACAGGGGCACAGATACGCAGTATTTT. Its protein is CAIRDRGTDTQYF.